This TCR beta chain was identified during a study of identical twins. TCRdb used MiXCR to reprocess the 5' RACE reads, holding one entry per CDR3 protein. The sample carries around 480,000 distinct CDR3 sequences, approximately 14% recorded once. The trim removed 1 base at V and 2 bases at J, leaving 3 bases unmatched. CDR3 length: 16 amino acids. CDR1 is SGHTA, CDR2 FQGNSA, per germline. In its sample, this clonotype was seen a few times. In addition, the sample was reused for a study of yellow fever vaccine responses in identical twins.

This receptor was identified in a woman between 18 and 29 years old in good health. V usage is TRBV7-2 and J usage is TRBJ2-7; 12 bases match TRBD2. Sequenced: CD4+ T cells sorted from blood. The CDR3 coding sequence is TGTGCCAGCAGCTTAGTACTAGCGGGAGGTGCCTACGAGCAGTACTTC. Translating it yields CASSLVLAGGAYEQYF.